These 31 T cell receptor beta chains were all obtained from the same sample, sequenced in a study of T cell responses to AZD1222 COVID-19 vaccine. Method: immunoSEQ multiplex PCR; TCRdb's copy keeps in-frame clones and lacks some. The repertoire holds some 120,000 clones, less than 90% seen once, with approximately 9.3% in the top ten. Specimen: peripheral blood, collected on day 0 of AZD1222 vaccination. These receptors were collected from an adult in good health.

The gene calls are TRBV5-4 and TRBJ1-1; TRBD1 aligns across 7 bases. The CDR3 is made up of 15 amino acids. CDR1 is SGHNT, CDR2 YYREEE, per germline (reference sequence). Germline trimming cut 4 bases from V and 1 base from J; bases unmatched to any gene: 7. The CDR3 DNA sequence: TGTGCCAGCAGCGGAATAGGGGGCGGGAACACTGAAGCTTTCTTT. It codes for CASSGIGGGNTEAFF.

This clone was detected a few times. The V gene is TRBV5-1, the J gene TRBJ1-1; the D is unclear. V shed 0 bases and J shed 1 base, with 7 bases lying between them. The CDR3 runs to 14 residues. From germline, CDR1 is SGHRS and CDR2 YFSETQ. CDR3 nucleotides: TGCGCCAGCAGCTTGGAATCCCCGAACACTGAAGCTTTCTTT. Translated: CASSLESPNTEAFF.

V gene TRBV15 combines with J gene TRBJ2-1; D unclear. The CDR3 runs to 14 residues. Germline V gene data show CDR1 as LNHNV and CDR2 as YYDKDF (reference sequence). Trimming shortened V by 2 bases and J by 10 bases, and 15 bases separated the two germline ends. CDR3 sequence reads: CATSRSLGVYEQFF. CDR3 sequence (DNA): TGTGCCACCAGCAGATCCCTGGGCGTCTACGAGCAGTTCTTC.

The chain carries TRBV30 and TRBJ1-2; no reliable D call. The CDR3 runs 12 residues. V dropped 4 bases and J dropped 3 bases, with 9 bases sitting between them. CDR1 and CDR2 from the germline V gene are GTSNPN and SVGIG (reference sequence). The CDR3 loop reads CAWNAGDYGYTF. CDR3 in DNA: TGTGCCTGGAATGCGGGAGACTATGGCTACACCTTC.

The V call is TRBV3-1 (or the pseudogene TRBV3-2), the J call TRBJ2-5, with TRBD2 matching over 9 bases. The trim removed 0 bases at V and 5 bases at J, leaving 13 bases unmatched. This CDR3 spans 18 amino acids. Germline loops: CDR1 LGHDT, CDR2 YNNKEL (reference sequence). CDR3 in DNA: TGTGCCAGCAGCCAAGAACCTCAGACTAGCGGAAAGGTGGAGACCCAGTACTTC. This encodes CASSQEPQTSGKVETQYF.

The chain employs TRBV30 and TRBJ1-2; possibly TRBD1 for D (5 bases). CDR1 and CDR2 (germline): GTSNPN, SVGIG (reference sequence). The CDR3 consists of 13 residues. V dropped 0 bases and J dropped 7 bases, with 12 bases sitting between them. CDR3 in DNA: TGTGCCTGGAGTGTACAAGGGGAGGGTGGCTACACCTTC. Translation gives CAWSVQGEGGYTF.

This clone was detected only a few times. In DNA, the CDR3 is TGTGCCAGCAGCTTAGCGCGGGGTTCACCCCTCCACTTT. It encodes CASSLARGSPLHF. V is TRBV7-2 and J is TRBJ1-6; no firm D call. The CDR3 runs to 13 residues. Germline assignment: CDR1 SGHTA and CDR2 FQGNSA. The V gene lost 0 bases and the J gene lost 9 bases, with 6 bases spanning the gap. The full variable domain, its missing parts supplied by reference TRBV7-2 and TRBJ1-6, is GAGVSQSPSNKVTEKGKDVELRCDPISGHTALYWYRQSLGQGLEFLIYFQGNSAPDKSGLPSDRFSAERTGGSVSTLTIQRTQQEDSAVYLCASSLARGSPLHFGNGTRLTVT.

The gene calls are TRBV28 and TRBJ2-2, with TRBD1 matching 7 bases. The CDR3 covers 15 residues. In germline, CDR1 is MDHEN, CDR2 SYDVKM. The ends lost 5 bases at V and 6 bases at J; junction bases unmatched: 9. The CDR3: CASSPTTGLAGELFF. The CDR3 coding sequence is TGTGCCAGCAGTCCTACGACAGGGCTAGCCGGGGAGCTGTTTTTT. Supplemented by reference TRBV28 and TRBJ2-2, the full variable domain reads DVKVTQSSRYLVKRTGEKVFLECVQDMDHENMFWYRQDPGLGLRLIYFSYDVKMKEKGDIPEGYSVSREKKERFSLILESASTNQTSMYLCASSPTTGLAGELFFGEGSRLTVL.

This chain connects TRBV5-6 to TRBJ2-3; D remains ambiguous. V lost 3 bases and J 1 base, leaving 12 bases between the germline ends. Germline V gene lookup returns CDR1 SGHDT and CDR2 YYEEEE. The CDR3 length is 15 residues. CDR3: CASSWSLQGTDTQYF. The CDR3 coding sequence is TGTGCCAGCAGCTGGTCCTTGCAGGGCACAGATACGCAGTATTTT.

This clone was seen a handful of times. The rearrangement uses TRBV11-3 and TRBJ1-2; D is perhaps TRBD1 (5 bases). Trimming took 5 bases from V and 8 from J, leaving 21 bases between them. Germline V gives CDR1 SGHNT, CDR2 YENEEA. The CDR3 contains 15 residues. CDR3: CASSLYGRGGEGYTF. CDR3 nucleotides: TGTGCCAGCAGCCTCTACGGTCGGGGGGGAGAGGGCTACACCTTC. Variable domain in full (rest from reference TRBV11-3 and TRBJ1-2): EAGVVQSPRYKIIEKKQPVAFWCNPISGHNTLYWYLQNLGQGPELLIRYENEEAVDDSQLPKDRFSAERLKGVDSTLKIQPAELGDSAVYLCASSLYGRGGEGYTFGSGTRLTVV.

This clone came up once. The rearrangement uses TRBV5-4 and TRBJ2-4, with D possibly being TRBD1 or TRBD2 (5 bases each). The V gene's germline CDR1 is SGHNT and CDR2 YYREEE (reference sequence). The CDR3 contains 14 residues. Trimming left V 4 bases short and J 1 base short, with 9 bases between. The CDR3 nucleotides read TGTGCCAGCAGCCCTGAGGGGGCCAAAAACATTCAGTACTTC. Translating gives CASSPEGAKNIQYF.

The rearrangement joins TRBV30 to TRBJ2-7, with a possible D match to TRBD2 (5 bases). The CDR3 runs 13 residues. Germline CDR1 GTSNPN, CDR2 SVGIG (reference sequence). Trimming shortened V by 0 bases and J by 6 bases, and 12 bases separated the two germline ends. This CDR3 is CAWSVLEAGEQYF. For the CDR3, the DNA is TGTGCCTGGAGTGTACTAGAAGCAGGCGAGCAGTACTTC. The full variable domain, completed using reference TRBV30 and TRBJ2-7, is SQTIHQWPATLVQPVGSPLSLECTVEGTSNPNLYWYRQAAGRGLQLLFYSVGIGQISSEVPQNLSASRPQDRQFILSSKKLLLSDSGFYLCAWSVLEAGEQYFGPGTRLTVT.

For this clone: This CDR3 is also generated by other DNA sequences in the sample. In DNA, the CDR3 is TGTGCCAGCAGTTCCACCGGGGAGCTGTTTTTT. It yields the protein CASSSTGELFF. The gene calls are TRBV12-3 or TRBV12-4 and TRBJ2-2; no clear D. This CDR3 spans 11 amino acids. V lost 4 bases, J lost 4 bases, and 1 base lay in between.

The chain links TRBV27 to TRBJ2-7, with D hard to call. Trimming removed 5 bases from V and 3 bases from J, with 11 bases in between. Germline CDR1 reads MNHEY; CDR2 reads SMNVEV (reference sequence). The CDR3 length is 13 residues. CDR3: CASSVNSYYEQYF. CDR3 nucleotides: TGTGCCAGCAGTGTCAACAGCTACTACGAGCAGTACTTC.

V gene TRBV11-3 combines with J gene TRBJ2-1, with D tentatively TRBD1 (6 bases). Trimming pared 0 bases from V and 4 bases from J, leaving 13 bases between. CDR1 SGHNT and CDR2 YENEEA come from the germline V gene. CDR3 length: 16 residues. Written as DNA, the CDR3 is TGTGCCAGCAGCTTAGAATGGGGGCCCGATTACAATGAGCAGTTCTTC. This translates into CASSLEWGPDYNEQFF.

V gene TRBV19 combines with J gene TRBJ1-5, with 8 positions matching TRBD1. V dropped 6 bases and J dropped 13; count of bases not matched to a gene: 8. The CDR3 sequence is 12 residues long. Germline CDR1 is LNHDA and CDR2 is SQIVND (reference sequence). This CDR3 is CASSPYRDRQHF. In nucleotides, the CDR3 is TGTGCCAGTAGCCCTTACCGGGACAGGCAGCATTTT.

This chain uses TRBV12-3 or TRBV12-4 with TRBJ2-5; 8 bases are a match to TRBD1. This CDR3 has 13 residues. V lost 6 bases, J lost 7 bases, and 7 bases stayed unmatched. The CDR3 DNA follows: TGTGCCAGCAGACGCAGGGGGCGGGTGACCCAGTACTTC. Translating it yields CASRRRGRVTQYF.

This chain links TRBV12-3 or TRBV12-4 with TRBJ2-3; D is uncertain. V lost 6 bases and J 3 bases, leaving 4 bases between the germline ends. This CDR3 is 11 amino acids long. CDR3 in amino acids: CASSQTDTQYF. In DNA, the CDR3 is TGTGCCAGCAGCCAGACAGATACGCAGTATTTT.

The chain has TRBV5-1 and TRBJ2-1, with no clear D. CDR3 length equals 18 residues. Trimming took 2 bases from V and 0 from J, leaving 18 bases between them. The germline gives CDR1 SGHRS, CDR2 YFSETQ. The CDR3 DNA reads TGCGCCAGCAGCTTACGCCCGAGCCGGGTTGGCTCCTACAATGAGCAGTTCTTC. Its translation: CASSLRPSRVGSYNEQFF.

For this clone: Other DNA sequences in this specimen translate into the identical CDR3. The rearrangement uses TRBV12-3 or TRBV12-4 and TRBJ2-7; D is undetermined. The CDR3 extends over 11 amino acids. Trimming pared 0 bases from V and 7 bases from J, leaving 4 bases between. Here the CDR3 DNA reads TGTGCCAGCAGTTTAGCCTCGGAGCAGTACTTC. It specifies CASSLASEQYF.

This clone was seen a handful of times. The chain uses TRBV11-3 and TRBJ2-7; weak D call: TRBD1 (5 bases). CDR1 is SGHNT, CDR2 YENEEA, per germline. The V end lost 5 bases, the J end lost 1 base, and 21 bases lay between the germline ends. The CDR3 length is 17 residues. The CDR3 loop reads CASSPRSFRGESYEQYF. CDR3 coding DNA: TGTGCCAGCAGCCCTAGATCTTTTAGGGGTGAATCCTACGAGCAGTACTTC.

As for this clone: Within the sample, other DNA sequences also encode this same CDR3. The chain employs TRBV5-6 and TRBJ2-5; 7 nucleotides match TRBD2. The CDR3 has 15 amino acids. Germline-derived CDR1 and CDR2 are SGHDT and YYEEEE. The J segment lost 1 base and the V segment lost 0 bases, leaving 3 bases of the junction unmatched. The CDR3 bases are TGTGCCAGCAGCTTGGTTGGGGGGGGCCAAGAGACCCAGTACTTC. Encoded protein: CASSLVGGGQETQYF.

The chain uses TRBV12-3 or TRBV12-4 and TRBJ2-1; no firm D call. With 3 bases removed from V and 6 bases from J, the gap between germline ends came to 9 bases. The CDR3 totals 13 residues. The CDR3 protein is CASSFGPINEQFF. The CDR3 DNA reads TGTGCCAGCAGTTTCGGACCCATCAATGAGCAGTTCTTC.

This chain joins TRBV7-8 and TRBJ2-1; the D is unclear. Germline V lookup: CDR1 SGHVS, CDR2 FQNEAQ. The CDR3 runs 16 residues. V lost 4 bases to trimming and J lost 2 bases, with 15 bases between them. In DNA form, the CDR3 reads TGTGCCAGCAGCTCTTCTCGATGGCCCGCCTACAATGAGCAGTTCTTC. Residues: CASSSSRWPAYNEQFF.

This clone was seen only a few times. This chain joins TRBV19 and TRBJ2-7; possibly TRBD1 for D (5 bases). V was clipped by 3 bases and J by 3 bases, with 15 bases between them. This CDR3 region has 15 residues. CDR1 and CDR2 from the germline V gene are LNHDA and SQIVND (reference sequence). This CDR3 is CASSMADSTDYEQYF. The CDR3 region has the DNA TGTGCCAGTAGTATGGCCGACAGCACAGACTACGAGCAGTACTTC.

The genes are TRBV9 and TRBJ2-7, with 7 bases lining up with TRBD2. V shed 0 bases and J 6 bases; nucleotides not matched to a gene: 12. The CDR3 is 16 amino acids. The germline CDR1 and CDR2 sequences are SGDLS and YYNGEE. In DNA form, the CDR3 reads TGTGCCAGCAGCGTAGGTCCAGCGGGGAGTCGGTCCGAGCAGTACTTC. Protein sequence: CASSVGPAGSRSEQYF.

A single count supports this clone. The rearrangement uses TRBV25-1 and TRBJ2-2; no definite D call. The CDR3 runs to 16 residues. V was cut by 1 base and J by 1 base, with 10 bases left in between. The germline gives CDR1 MGHDK, CDR2 SYGVNS. CDR3 loop: CASSESVTRNTGELFF. CDR3 coding DNA: TGTGCCAGCAGTGAATCCGTGACAAGGAACACCGGGGAGCTGTTTTTT.

The rearrangement uses TRBV5-1 and TRBJ1-5, with D possibly being TRBD1 (6 bases). Germline V gene data show CDR1 as SGHRS and CDR2 as YFSETQ. This CDR3 is built from 13 residues. Deletions cut 4 bases from V and 5 bases from J, with 10 bases between. The CDR3 here is CASSLGGYQPQHF. The DNA of the CDR3 is TGCGCCAGCAGCCTCGGGGGCTATCAGCCCCAGCATTTT.

The chain uses TRBV5-1 and TRBJ1-5; D gene ambiguous. The CDR3 has 13 residues. Trimming removed 2 bases from V and 5 bases from J, with 8 bases in between. CDR1 is SGHRS and CDR2 is YFSETQ in the germline V gene. The DNA for the CDR3 is TGCGCCAGCAGCTTCTCAGGTGATCAGCCCCAGCATTTT. Translation gives CASSFSGDQPQHF. Supplemented by reference TRBV5-1 and TRBJ1-5, the full variable domain reads KAGVTQTPRYLIKTRGQQVTLSCSPISGHRSVSWYQQTPGQGLQFLFEYFSETQRNKGNFPGRFSGRQFSNSRSEMNVSTLELGDSALYLCASSFSGDQPQHFGDGTRLSIL.

This rearrangement joins TRBV6-2 or TRBV6-3 to TRBJ2-7; D is perhaps TRBD2 (5 bases). The CDR3 extends over 15 amino acids. CDR1 is MNHEY and CDR2 is SVGEGT in the germline V gene. V was clipped by 4 bases and J by 5 bases, with 18 bases between them. The CDR3 DNA sequence: TGTGCCAGCAGTTTATTCGGCAAGGCCGGGGACGAGCAGTACTTC. This encodes CASSLFGKAGDEQYF.

This chain links TRBV18 with TRBJ1-6; D uncertain. V shed 8 bases and J shed 10 bases, with 15 bases lying between them. CDR1 and CDR2 (germline): KGHSH, LQKENI. There are 13 residues in the CDR3. The CDR3 DNA reads TGTGCCAGCCTCGACACTCTCGGGTCACCCCTCCACTTT. Protein: CASLDTLGSPLHF.